Listed here are 30 T cell receptor beta chains from one sample, sequenced in a study of blood T cells in healthy people across ages. Through a sample-barcoded 5' primer and a J-beta primer mix, a second PCR was run for roughly 6 to 11 cycles. TCRdb processed the 5' RACE reads anew with MiXCR; each CDR3 protein has one entry. This sample carries more than 1 million distinct CDR3 sequences, 45% of them seen once, and the ten largest clones take approximately 17%. The sample was blood. The source is a woman aged 55-75 years in good health.

This clonotype has only a few counts. This chain links TRBV9 with TRBJ2-3, with 15 bases matching TRBD2. There are 17 residues in the CDR3. The trim removed 4 bases at V and 1 base at J, leaving 4 bases unmatched. Germline V gene sequence: CDR1 SGDLS, CDR2 YYNGEE. This chain's CDR3 is CASSPGLAGGRTDTQYF. The DNA for the CDR3 is TGTGCCAGCAGCCCGGGACTAGCGGGAGGACGCACAGATACGCAGTATTTT. The variable domain in full, completed from reference TRBV9 and TRBJ2-3, reads DSGVTQTPKHLITATGQRVTLRCSPRSGDLSVYWYQQSLDQGLQFLIQYYNGEERAKGNILERFSAQQFPDLHSELNLSSLELGDSALYFCASSPGLAGGRTDTQYFGPGTRLTVL.

The chain is built from TRBV29-1 and TRBJ2-5; D unclear. The CDR3 has 16 residues. Trimming shortened V by 4 bases and J by 0 bases, and 18 bases separated the two germline ends. Germline-derived CDR1 and CDR2 are SQVTM and ANQGSEA. This CDR3 reads CSVVGQADDYQETQYF. CDR3 sequence (DNA): TGCAGCGTTGTTGGGCAGGCCGACGACTACCAAGAGACCCAGTACTTC. Full variable domain (missing parts from reference TRBV29-1 and TRBJ2-5): SAVISQKPSRDICQRGTSLTIQCQVDSQVTMMFWYRQQPGQSLTLIATANQGSEATYESGFVIDKFPISRPNLTFSTLTVSNMSPEDSSIYLCSVVGQADDYQETQYFGPGTRLLVL.

The rearrangement links TRBV29-1 to TRBJ2-1, with 10 nucleotides matching TRBD1. J gave up 8 bases and V 1 base, and 8 bases lay outside the gene matches. The CDR3 extends over 15 amino acids. CDR1 is SQVTM, CDR2 ANQGSEA, per germline. This CDR3 reads CSVEAGDRGNYEQFF. The DNA for the CDR3 is TGCAGCGTTGAAGCGGGGGACAGGGGTAACTATGAGCAGTTCTTC.

This chain uses TRBV6-4 with TRBJ1-2; perhaps TRBD1 as D (5 bases). V lost 4 bases and J lost 4, with 13 bases in between. CDR1 MRHNA and CDR2 SNTAGT come from the germline V gene. The CDR3 covers 14 residues. The CDR3 DNA reads TGTGCCAGCAGTGCGGGGGTTGTCGGCTATGGCTACACCTTC. Its protein is CASSAGVVGYGYTF.

Turning to this clonotype: A read error may explain this, as a much larger clone is one base away. The CDR3 sequence is CTTSRVTGGIGSNQPQHF. For the CDR3, the DNA is TGTACCACCAGCAGAGTTACAGGGGGCATAGGGAGCAATCAGCCCCAGCATTTT. J is TRBJ1-5 and V is TRBV15; 9 bases align to TRBD1. The CDR3 is 18 residues long. Germline loops: CDR1 LNHNV, CDR2 YYDKDF (reference sequence).

The rearrangement joins TRBV27 to TRBJ2-3; 10 bases are a match to TRBD2. This CDR3 has 14 amino acids. V was clipped by 10 bases and J by 6 bases; unmatched bases: 10. Germline CDR1 is MNHEY and CDR2 is SMNVEV (reference sequence). The CDR3 nucleotides read TGTGCCACCCGGCCCAGCGGGAGGGGGGATACGCAGTATTTT. Protein product: CATRPSGRGDTQYF.

This clonotype was recorded a few times. The rearrangement uses TRBV27 and TRBJ2-7; 11 positions agree with TRBD1. This CDR3 is built from 15 residues. V trimming: 8 bases; J trimming: 0 bases; junction bases outside the gene matches: 6. CDR1 and CDR2 from the germline V gene are MNHEY and SMNVEV (reference sequence). The CDR3 protein is CASGVGQGASYEQYF. CDR3 bases: TGTGCCAGCGGAGTTGGACAGGGGGCCTCCTACGAGCAGTACTTC.

This clonotype was found a few times. V is TRBV6-6 and J is TRBJ2-4; 8 positions match TRBD1. V lost 5 bases and J lost 0; bases outside the gene matches: 3. CDR1 and CDR2 (germline): MNHNY, SVGAGI (reference sequence). The CDR3 totals 15 residues. CDR3 in DNA: TGTGCCAGCAGTCACAGGGGGGTAGCCAAAAACATTCAGTACTTC. This translates into CASSHRGVAKNIQYF.

The rearrangement joins TRBV18 to TRBJ2-1; D is unresolved. V lost 0 bases and J lost 7, with 10 bases in between. CDR3 length equals 14 residues. The germline V gene encodes CDR1 KGHSH and CDR2 LQKENI. CDR3 in amino acids: CASSPPMGGNEQFF. CDR3 coding DNA: TGTGCCAGCTCACCACCGATGGGCGGTAATGAGCAGTTCTTC.

This clonotype was seen more than once but under ten times. The chain joins TRBV6-5 to TRBJ2-1, with D unresolved. The V gene's germline CDR1 is MNHEY and CDR2 SVGAGI. The CDR3 totals 14 residues. V lost 0 bases and J 7 bases, leaving 10 bases between the germline ends. The CDR3 DNA sequence: TGTGCCAGCAGTTACTCACGTATGGGTAATGAGCAGTTCTTC. It specifies CASSYSRMGNEQFF.

The V call is TRBV6-5, the J call TRBJ2-4, with D maybe TRBD1 (8 bases). With the DNA end fitting TRBJ2-5 better, the J assignment may be wrong. Germline V gene data show CDR1 as MNHEY and CDR2 as SVGAGI. The CDR3 is 15 amino acids. CDR3 protein: CASQRDRRFQETQYF. Here the CDR3 DNA reads TGTGCCAGCCAGCGGGACAGGCGGTTCCAAGAGACCCAGTACTTC.

The rearrangement joins TRBV5-1 to TRBJ2-5, with D perhaps TRBD2 (5 bases). This CDR3 has 14 residues. Germline V gene sequence: CDR1 SGHRS, CDR2 YFSETQ. V was cut by 0 bases and J by 4 bases, with 10 bases left in between. In DNA, the CDR3 is TGCGCCAGCAGCTTGGCATCGGCGGGAGAGACCCAGTACTTC. It is translated as CASSLASAGETQYF.

A remark on this clonotype: At one end, the junction sequence differs from germline, possibly due to a read error. The V gene is TRBV28, the J gene TRBJ2-7, with 8 bases matching TRBD2. The germline V gene encodes CDR1 MDHEN and CDR2 SYDVKM. This CDR3 contains 12 residues. As DNA, the CDR3 is TGTGACAGCACCCCGGGGGGGCGAGAGCAGTACTTC. Translated: CDSTPGGREQYF. Variable domain in full (rest from reference TRBV28 and TRBJ2-7): DVKVTQSSRYLVKRTGEKVFLECVQDMDHENMFWYRQDPGLGLRLIYFSYDVKMKEKGDIPEGYSVSREKKERFSLILESASTNQTSMYLCDSTPGGREQYFGPGTRLTVT.

This rearrangement joins TRBV20-1 to TRBJ2-4; no definite D call. Judging by the DNA end, TRBJ2-7 fits better; the J call may be wrong. From germline, CDR1 is DFQATT and CDR2 SNEGSKA (reference sequence). This CDR3 comprises 15 residues. DNA for the CDR3: TGCAGTGCTAGAGACCCGACACCGAGCTCCTACGAGCAGTACTTC. This sequence encodes CSARDPTPSSYEQYF.

The J gene is TRBJ1-5, the V gene TRBV20-1; tentatively, D is TRBD1 (5 bases). Trimming stripped 7 bases from V and 0 bases from J, with 10 bases between. Germline-derived CDR1 and CDR2 are DFQATT and SNEGSKA (reference sequence). This CDR3 is 13 amino acids long. The CDR3 spells CSVRDYSNQPQHF. The CDR3 region has the DNA TGCAGTGTTCGGGACTATAGCAATCAGCCCCAGCATTTT.

At least ten counts were recorded for this clonotype. The gene calls are TRBV12-3 or TRBV12-4 and TRBJ2-5, with 9 bases lining up with TRBD1. CDR3 size: 14 residues. V lost 5 bases and J lost 2; bases outside the gene matches: 3. This chain's CDR3 is CASSTDRGQETQYF. The DNA for the CDR3 is TGTGCCAGCAGTACCGACAGGGGGCAAGAGACCCAGTACTTC.

The chain couples TRBV4-3 to TRBJ2-3; 9 nucleotides align to TRBD2. This CDR3 has 17 amino acids. Germline CDR1 reads LGHNA; CDR2 reads YSLEER. The V gene end was trimmed by 0 bases and the J gene end by 3 bases; junction bases not matched to a gene: 7. CDR3: CASSQDWAGGQTDTQYF. CDR3 DNA: TGCGCCAGCAGCCAAGATTGGGCGGGGGGGCAGACAGATACGCAGTATTTT.

This clonotype was seen only once. The chain uses TRBV3-1 and TRBJ2-4, with 11 nucleotides matching TRBD2. The germline V gene encodes CDR1 LGHDT and CDR2 YNNKEL (reference sequence). V was clipped by 1 base and J by 13 bases; unmatched bases: 9. The CDR3 is made up of 15 amino acids. CDR3 bases: TGTGCCAGCAGCCAAGGCCCCATACTAGCGGGAGAGCAGTACTTC. Translated, it gives CASSQGPILAGEQYF.

The chain combines TRBV27 with TRBJ2-7, with 8 bases identical to TRBD2. The germline gives CDR1 MNHEY, CDR2 SMNVEV (reference sequence). The length of the CDR3 is 14 residues. Trimming at V came to 3 bases and at J to 5 bases, leaving 6 bases not matched to a gene. The CDR3 loop is CASSFSGRVNEQYF. For the CDR3, the DNA is TGTGCCAGCAGTTTCAGCGGGAGAGTCAACGAGCAGTACTTC.

In regard to this clonotype: Mismatch with germline at one junction end may stem from a read error. V usage is TRBV12-3 or TRBV12-4 and J usage is TRBJ1-5; TRBD1 aligns across 7 bases. This CDR3 contains 14 residues. CDR3 sequence: CASRLGTDNQPQNF. For the CDR3, the DNA is TGTGCCAGCAGGTTAGGGACAGATAATCAGCCCCAGAATTTT.

The rearrangement links TRBV5-1 to TRBJ2-1; TRBD1 might be the D (6 bases). The CDR3 extends over 16 amino acids. The ends were cut back, 1 base at V and 7 bases at J, with 18 bases in the middle. The germline V gene has CDR1 SGHRS and CDR2 YFSETQ. The CDR3 loop is CASSLSVPRGVNEQFF. CDR3 DNA sequence: TGCGCCAGCAGCTTGTCGGTCCCCAGGGGTGTAAATGAGCAGTTCTTC.

This clonotype was counted only a few times. The chain carries TRBV7-2 and TRBJ2-1, with D hard to call. The CDR3 consists of 12 residues. Germline V gene lookup returns CDR1 SGHTA and CDR2 FQGNSA. V was trimmed by 3 bases and J by 11 bases, leaving 11 bases between them. The CDR3, as DNA: TGTGCCAGCAGCTTTCTCCTTGGACAGCAGTTCTTC. As protein: CASSFLLGQQFF.

This clonotype was detected only a few times. The rearrangement links TRBV27 to TRBJ2-1, with 7 positions matching TRBD2. The V and J ends lost 3 bases and 0 bases, in that order; junction bases with no gene match: 2. Germline loops: CDR1 MNHEY, CDR2 SMNVEV (reference sequence). The CDR3 is 15 amino acids. This chain's CDR3 is CASSFQRDSYNEQFF. For the CDR3, the DNA is TGTGCCAGCAGTTTTCAGCGGGACTCCTACAATGAGCAGTTCTTC.

This clonotype was seen only a few times. The chain is built from TRBV9 and TRBJ2-7, with 9 positions matching TRBD1. J was trimmed by 5 bases and V by 4 bases; bases with no gene match: 13. The CDR3 extends over 16 amino acids. Germline V CDR1 and CDR2: SGDLS, YYNGEE. The CDR3 DNA reads TGTGCCAGCAGCCCTCCGGGACAGGGTTTTTCCCACGAGCAGTACTTC. Translated: CASSPPGQGFSHEQYF.

This clonotype has more than one count but fewer than ten. This chain uses TRBV3-1 with TRBJ1-5; D gene ambiguous. Trimming left V 4 bases short and J 6 bases short, with 16 bases between. CDR1 and CDR2 (germline): LGHDT, YNNKEL (reference sequence). This CDR3 has 15 amino acids. The CDR3 DNA is TGTGCCAGCAGCCCTGGACCTGGTCCACTTCAGCCCCAGCATTTT. Encoded protein: CASSPGPGPLQPQHF.

Regarding this clonotype: The junction differs from germline at one of its ends, possibly a read error. The V and J genes are TRBV20-1 and TRBJ2-7; 9 bases are shared with TRBD2. Germline CDR1 and CDR2: DFQATT and SNEGSKA (reference sequence). The CDR3 runs 16 residues. The CDR3 reads CSTRTQAGGVHYEQYF. In DNA form, the CDR3 reads TGCAGTACTAGAACCCAGGCGGGAGGGGTCCACTACGAGCAGTACTTC.

The chain couples TRBV12-3 or TRBV12-4 to TRBJ2-4; 10 nucleotides agree with TRBD1. Losses at the gene ends were 6 bases for V and 15 bases for J; bases not matched to a gene: 8. This CDR3 is 12 amino acids long. The CDR3 DNA sequence: TGTGCCAGCAGCCCGGACAGGGGGAAGCGGTACTTC. It specifies CASSPDRGKRYF.

A few counts support this clonotype. The CDR3 coding sequence is TGTGCCAGCACCCCCACAGGGCATGGATGGGACGAGCAGTACTTC. Residues: CASTPTGHGWDEQYF. The chain combines TRBV7-2 with TRBJ2-7; TRBD1 might be the D (6 bases). The CDR3 contains 15 residues. V gave up 7 bases and J gave up 5 bases, with 21 bases separating them. Germline-derived CDR1 and CDR2 are SGHTA and FQGNSA. Filled out from reference TRBV7-2 and TRBJ2-7, the complete variable domain reads GAGVSQSPSNKVTEKGKDVELRCDPISGHTALYWYRQSLGQGLEFLIYFQGNSAPDKSGLPSDRFSAERTGGSVSTLTIQRTQQEDSAVYLCASTPTGHGWDEQYFGPGTRLTVT.

The chain has TRBV3-1 and TRBJ2-5; a possible D gene is TRBD1 (5 bases). Trimming took off 0 bases at V and 2 bases at J, with 10 bases between the two ends. CDR3 size: 15 residues. Germline V gives CDR1 LGHDT, CDR2 YNNKEL (reference sequence). The CDR3 DNA sequence: TGTGCCAGCAGCCAAGAAAGACAGCCTCAAGAGACCCAGTACTTC. The encoded protein is CASSQERQPQETQYF.

This chain joins TRBV12-3 or TRBV12-4 and TRBJ2-1, with D unresolved. The CDR3 consists of 13 residues. Trimming removed 3 bases from V and 6 bases from J, with 9 bases in between. CDR3 in DNA: TGTGCCAGCAGTTTCACGGGCTTCAATGAGCAGTTCTTC. It is translated as CASSFTGFNEQFF.